This is a list of T cell receptor beta chains from one sample in a study of T cells of healthy individuals. TCRdb ran MiXCR on the 5' RACE reads and lists one entry per CDR3 protein. The table shows about 82,000 distinct CDR3 sequences, with 5% occurring only once. Source of these receptors: a female donor in good health. CDR3s include the opening cysteine and the closing phenylalanine or tryptophan. Each record gives: D gene, V gene, J gene, clone size, CDR3 protein, CDR3 DNA. A D gene is named only where the DNA matches it firmly. A clone size is listed for some rows: how often the clone was seen (once, few, many), or a class if it is expanded.

D: NA; V: TRBV7-2; J: TRBJ2-3; size: many; CDR3: CASSFLTRAGDTQYF; DNA: TGTGCCAGCAGCTTCTTAACTAGGGCAGGCGATACGCAGTATTTT
D: NA; V: TRBV5-8; J: TRBJ1-6; size: few; CDR3: CASSLSLGVPGDNSPLHF; DNA: TGTGCCAGCAGCTTGTCCCTTGGAGTGCCAGGGGATAATTCACCCCTCCACTTT
D: NA; V: TRBV11-2; J: TRBJ1-4; size: many; CDR3: CASSLAGGSTNEKLFF; DNA: TGTGCCAGCAGCTTAGCGGGGGGGTCAACTAATGAAAAACTGTTTTTT
D: TRBD1; V: TRBV28; J: TRBJ1-1; size: few; CDR3: CASSEPGQGFDTEAFF; DNA: TGTGCCAGCAGTGAACCGGGACAGGGGTTCGACACTGAAGCTTTCTTT
D: NA; V: TRBV4-3; J: TRBJ2-2; size: many; CDR3: CASNGLPKSKVPGELFF; DNA: TGCGCCAGCAATGGACTACCAAAATCGAAGGTCCCCGGGGAGCTGTTTTTT
D: NA; V: TRBV4-2; J: TRBJ1-3; size: NA; CDR3: CASSQDLGSAGNTIYF; DNA: TGTGCCAGCAGCCAAGATCTAGGGTCAGCTGGAAACACCATATATTTT
D: TRBD2; V: TRBV4-1; J: TRBJ2-1; size: few; CDR3: CASSQWTSFNEQFF; DNA: TGCGCCAGCAGCCAGTGGACTAGTTTTAATGAGCAGTTCTTC
D: NA; V: TRBV4-2; J: TRBJ2-5; size: many; CDR3: CASSQEDQSETQYF; DNA: TGTGCCAGCAGCCAAGAAGACCAGTCAGAGACCCAGTACTTC
D: NA; V: TRBV3-1; J: TRBJ2-1; size: many; CDR3: CASSPLNIDNEQFF; DNA: TGTGCCAGCAGTCCACTTAACATAGACAATGAGCAGTTCTTC
D: NA; V: TRBV7-9; J: TRBJ2-2; size: many; CDR3: CASSLYTGLNTGELFF; DNA: TGTGCCAGCAGCTTATACACGGGACTTAACACCGGGGAGCTGTTTTTT
D: NA; V: TRBV30; J: TRBJ1-2; size: many; CDR3: CAGPKAAGANYGYTF; DNA: TGTGCCGGTCCCAAGGCAGCAGGGGCAAACTATGGCTACACCTTC
D: NA; V: TRBV7-2; J: TRBJ1-1; size: many; CDR3: CASSPRTQGTEAFF; DNA: TGTGCCAGCAGCCCGAGGACCCAGGGCACTGAAGCTTTCTTT
D: TRBD1; V: TRBV28; J: TRBJ1-5; size: many; CDR3: CASSLGQGLVRPQHF; DNA: TGTGCCAGCAGTTTAGGACAGGGGTTGGTTAGGCCCCAGCATTTT
D: NA; V: TRBV29-1; J: TRBJ1-1; size: NA; CDR3: CSVRRGNTEAFF; DNA: TGCAGCGTTAGGAGGGGGAACACTGAAGCTTTCTTT
D: NA; V: TRBV12-3/TRBV12-4; J: TRBJ1-2; size: many; CDR3: CASSYGGNYGYTF; DNA: TGTGCCAGCAGTTACGGAGGGAACTATGGCTACACCTTC
D: NA; V: TRBV19; J: TRBJ2-2; size: few; CDR3: CASSYRDRRLNTGELFF; DNA: TGTGCCAGTAGTTACCGGGACCGTAGACTGAACACCGGGGAGCTGTTTTTT
D: NA; V: TRBV30; J: TRBJ2-3; size: NA; CDR3: CARESGRDTQYF; DNA: TGTGCCCGGGAGAGTGGAAGAGATACGCAGTATTTT
D: NA; V: TRBV7-8; J: TRBJ2-3; size: many; CDR3: CASSLALGHRTDTQYF; DNA: TGTGCCAGCAGCTTAGCGCTGGGACACCGCACAGATACGCAGTATTTT
D: NA; V: TRBV25-1; J: TRBJ2-7; size: many; CDR3: CASREGARGEQYF; DNA: TGTGCCAGCAGGGAGGGGGCACGGGGCGAGCAGTACTTC
D: TRBD1; V: TRBV5-1; J: TRBJ1-2; size: few; CDR3: CASSLDRGVDGYTF; DNA: TGCGCCAGCAGCCTGGACAGGGGGGTTGATGGCTACACCTTC
D: TRBD1; V: TRBV28; J: TRBJ2-6; size: many; CDR3: CASSLTYGTGLSGANVLTF; DNA: TGTGCCAGCAGCCTAACCTACGGGACAGGACTCTCTGGGGCCAACGTCCTGACTTTC
D: NA; V: TRBV9; J: TRBJ2-1; size: NA; CDR3: CASSGARGLYNEQFF; DNA: TGTGCCAGCAGCGGAGCCAGGGGTCTCTACAATGAGCAGTTCTTC
D: TRBD1; V: TRBV7-2; J: TRBJ2-7; size: many; CDR3: CASSVGQGALEQYF; DNA: TGTGCCAGCAGCGTGGGACAGGGGGCCCTCGAGCAGTACTTC
D: NA; V: TRBV18; J: TRBJ1-1; size: few; CDR3: CASSGNTEAFF; DNA: TGTGCCAGCTCAGGGAACACTGAAGCTTTCTTT
D: NA; V: TRBV20-1; J: TRBJ1-1; size: NA; CDR3: CSARGRRSTEAFF; DNA: TGCAGTGCTCGGGGACGGCGGAGCACTGAAGCTTTCTTT
D: TRBD1; V: TRBV10-2; J: TRBJ1-3; size: few; CDR3: CAAGGHSGNTIYF; DNA: TGCGCCGCAGGGGGCCACTCTGGAAACACCATATATTTT
D: NA; V: TRBV14; J: TRBJ1-6; size: few; CDR3: CASSRSQGRWGNSPLHF; DNA: TGTGCCAGCAGCCGATCACAGGGACGTTGGGGGAATTCACCCCTCCACTTT
D: NA; V: TRBV14; J: TRBJ2-7; size: few; CDR3: CASSSKHPTSPGPYEQYF; DNA: TGTGCCAGCAGCTCGAAACATCCCACTAGTCCGGGGCCCTACGAGCAGTACTTC
D: NA; V: TRBV20-1; J: TRBJ1-2; size: NA; CDR3: CSARDRSPERDFRDGYTF; DNA: TGCAGTGCTAGAGATAGGTCCCCCGAGAGGGATTTTCGTGATGGCTACACCTTC
D: NA; V: TRBV6-4; J: TRBJ2-1; size: many; CDR3: CASIPRMPGGLQYNEQFF; DNA: TGTGCCAGCATCCCGCGAATGCCCGGGGGACTCCAATACAATGAGCAGTTCTTC
D: NA; V: TRBV3-1; J: TRBJ2-7; size: many; CDR3: CASSQVGAYEQYF; DNA: TGTGCCAGCAGCCAAGTCGGCGCTTACGAGCAGTACTTC
D: TRBD1; V: TRBV5-1; J: TRBJ1-1; size: few; CDR3: CASSWIQGAGTEAFF; DNA: TGCGCCAGCAGCTGGATACAGGGGGCTGGGACTGAAGCTTTCTTT
D: NA; V: TRBV7-2; J: TRBJ2-1; size: many; CDR3: CASSLGRGDEQFF; DNA: TGTGCCAGCAGCTTAGGCAGGGGTGATGAGCAGTTCTTC
D: TRBD1; V: TRBV6-6; J: TRBJ1-4; size: many; CDR3: CASSSPGPRGHEKLFF; DNA: TGTGCCAGCAGTTCCCCAGGACCCAGGGGGCATGAAAAACTGTTTTTT
D: TRBD2; V: TRBV20-1; J: TRBJ2-1; size: many; CDR3: CSASPSGSDYNEQFF; DNA: TGCAGTGCTAGCCCTAGCGGGAGTGACTACAATGAGCAGTTCTTC
D: NA; V: TRBV30; J: TRBJ2-5; size: NA; CDR3: CAWSVWTQETQYF; DNA: TGTGCCTGGAGTGTTTGGACCCAAGAGACCCAGTACTTC
D: TRBD2; V: TRBV20-1; J: TRBJ2-7; size: few; CDR3: CSASLAGVIDYEQYF; DNA: TGCAGTGCTAGTCTTGCGGGAGTGATCGACTACGAGCAGTACTTC
D: TRBD1; V: TRBV13; J: TRBJ2-2; size: many; CDR3: CASSLEEGATNTGELFF; DNA: TGTGCCAGCAGCTTAGAAGAGGGGGCAACGAACACCGGGGAGCTGTTTTTT
D: TRBD2; V: TRBV7-6; J: TRBJ2-1; size: many; CDR3: CASSLQTSGRVIEQFF; DNA: TGTGCCAGCAGCCTCCAGACTAGCGGGAGGGTCATTGAGCAGTTCTTC
D: NA; V: TRBV11-2; J: TRBJ1-5; size: NA; CDR3: CASSLDRNQPQHF; DNA: TGTGCCAGCAGCCTGGACAGAAATCAGCCCCAGCATTTT
D: NA; V: TRBV2; J: TRBJ1-4; size: few; CDR3: CASTPDSNEKLFF; DNA: TGTGCCAGCACCCCAGACTCTAATGAAAAACTGTTTTTT
D: NA; V: TRBV6-5; J: TRBJ1-3; size: NA; CDR3: CASRLGSWSSGNTIYF; DNA: TGTGCCAGCAGACTCGGGAGCTGGTCTTCCGGAAACACCATATATTTT
D: TRBD2; V: TRBV14; J: TRBJ2-2; size: many; CDR3: CASSQWTSGRGDTGELFF; DNA: TGTGCCAGCAGCCAATGGACTAGCGGGAGAGGGGACACCGGGGAGCTGTTTTTT